The 16 T cell receptor beta chains below all came from one sample that was sequenced in a study of T cell responses to AZD1222 COVID-19 vaccine. The data were produced by immunoSEQ multiplex PCR, yet TCRdb's version contains in-frame clones alone and is incomplete. The data hold approximately 150,000 clones, with approximately 93% observed a single time. The specimen comprised peripheral blood, sampled on day 0 of MenACWY control vaccination. These receptors all stem from an adult in good health.

The V and J genes are TRBV12-3 or TRBV12-4 and TRBJ1-5, with 7 bases that match TRBD1. The CDR3 length is 13 residues. Germline trimming cut 6 bases from V and 5 bases from J; bases unmatched to any gene: 4. The CDR3: CASRTGNDQPQHF. CDR3 bases: TGTGCCAGCAGGACAGGGAACGATCAGCCCCAGCATTTT.

This chain links TRBV9 with TRBJ1-2; 10 nucleotides match TRBD1. Germline V CDR1 and CDR2: SGDLS, YYNGEE. This CDR3 has 14 amino acids. The ends lost 4 bases at V and 6 bases at J; junction bases unmatched: 6. Written as DNA, the CDR3 is TGTGCCAGCAGCCCTCGACAGGGGGCGGATGGCTACACCTTC. It is translated as CASSPRQGADGYTF.

The rearrangement links TRBV6-5 to TRBJ1-2, with a weak D call TRBD1 (5 bases). CDR3 length equals 13 residues. Germline CDR1 is MNHEY and CDR2 is SVGAGI. The V end lost 6 bases, the J end lost 8 bases, and 16 bases lay between the germline ends. The CDR3, as DNA: TGTGCCAGCAGCCGAGCAACAGGCGAGGGCTACACCTTC. Protein product: CASSRATGEGYTF.

The V call is TRBV4-1, the J call TRBJ2-3; tentative D call: TRBD2 (7 bases). Trimming shortened V by 4 bases and J by 4 bases, and 15 bases separated the two germline ends. Germline-derived CDR1 and CDR2 are MGHRA and YSYEKL. The CDR3 is 15 residues long. CDR3 sequence (DNA): TGCGCCAGCAGCCTCCTGGGGGGGGGCCCAGATACGCAGTATTTT. Translating gives CASSLLGGGPDTQYF.

The CDR3 spells CASSTGLARTGANVLTF. The DNA of the CDR3 is TGTGCCAGCAGTACAGGACTAGCGCGGACTGGGGCCAACGTCCTGACTTTC. This chain connects TRBV2 to TRBJ2-6, with 9 bases lining up with TRBD2. CDR1 SNHLY and CDR2 FYNNEI come from the germline V gene. With 5 bases clipped from V and 2 bases from J, the junction kept 7 bases outside the gene matches. The CDR3 is 17 residues long.

The table lists this clone with a count of one. This chain joins TRBV12-5 and TRBJ1-5; 8 bases map to TRBD1. The germline gives CDR1 LGHNT, CDR2 FRNRAP. This CDR3 comprises 16 residues. J lost 7 bases, V lost 6 bases, and 14 bases had no gene match. As DNA, the CDR3 is TGTGCTAGTGGCCTCGGAGGACAGGGCTACTTCCAGCCCCAGCATTTT. Amino acids: CASGLGGQGYFQPQHF.

The chain has TRBV12-3 or TRBV12-4 and TRBJ1-1; D ambiguous. Trimming pared 3 bases from V and 5 bases from J, leaving 7 bases between. CDR3 length equals 12 residues. The CDR3 reads CASSLWVTEAFF. DNA for the CDR3: TGTGCCAGCAGTTTGTGGGTTACTGAAGCTTTCTTT.

The V gene is TRBV3-1 (or the pseudogene TRBV3-2), the J gene TRBJ1-1; D gene ambiguous. CDR3 length equals 14 residues. Trimming took off 0 bases at V and 3 bases at J, with 8 bases between the two ends. Germline CDR1 reads LGHDT; CDR2 reads YNNKEL (reference sequence). This CDR3 reads CASSQEFKDTEAFF. The CDR3 nucleotides are TGTGCCAGCAGCCAAGAGTTCAAGGACACTGAAGCTTTCTTT.

The rearrangement joins TRBV7-9 to TRBJ2-7; a possible D gene is TRBD1 (6 bases). The CDR3 covers 14 residues. Trimming took 4 bases from V and 3 from J, leaving 13 bases between them. Germline V lookup: CDR1 SEHNR, CDR2 FQNEAQ (reference sequence). The CDR3 spells CASSSRDTNYEQYF. CDR3 bases: TGTGCCAGCAGCTCCCGGGACACCAACTACGAGCAGTACTTC.

The V gene is TRBV6-2 or TRBV6-3, the J gene TRBJ1-2; a weak D match, TRBD1 (6 bases). Per germline, CDR1 MNHEY and CDR2 SVGEGT. The CDR3 is 15 amino acids. The V gene lost 6 bases and the J gene lost 4 bases, with 18 bases spanning the gap. For the CDR3, the DNA is TGTGCCAGCAGCCTCGCGGACAGCTTCGTCTATGGCTACACCTTC. Translated: CASSLADSFVYGYTF.

V is TRBV28 and J is TRBJ1-6, with 9 bases lining up with TRBD1. Germline CDR1 MDHEN, CDR2 SYDVKM. V trimming: 4 bases; J trimming: 1 base; junction bases outside the gene matches: 2. The CDR3 runs to 16 residues. The CDR3 protein is CASSWDRVSYNSPLHF. The CDR3 DNA reads as TGTGCCAGCAGTTGGGACAGGGTGTCCTATAATTCACCCCTCCACTTT.

The chain links TRBV13 to TRBJ2-1, with no clear D. The germline CDR1 and CDR2 sequences are PRHDT and FYEKMQ (reference sequence). The CDR3 length is 15 residues. The germline V and J ends were trimmed by 4 bases and 0 bases, with 10 bases remaining between them. CDR3 loop: CASSSTLSSYNEQFF. The CDR3 nucleotides read TGTGCCAGCAGCTCCACGTTGAGCTCCTACAATGAGCAGTTCTTC.

This clone has a single count. V usage is TRBV18 and J usage is TRBJ1-1, with D unclear. This CDR3 is 13 amino acids long. Germline assignment: CDR1 KGHSH and CDR2 LQKENI. Trimming took off 2 bases at V and 2 bases at J, with 6 bases between the two ends. DNA of the CDR3: TGTGCCAGCTCACCATCGGAAAACACTGAAGCTTTCTTT. Amino acid sequence: CASSPSENTEAFF.

This chain joins TRBV21-1 and TRBJ1-5. TRBV21-1 counts as a pseudogene. The length of the CDR3 is 14 residues. This CDR3 is CASSKEESNQPQHF. The CDR3 DNA sequence: TGTGCCAGCAGCAAGGAAGAGAGCAATCAGCCCCAGCATTTT.

The chain joins TRBV24-1 to TRBJ1-1; tentatively, D is TRBD1 (5 bases). Germline V CDR1 and CDR2: KGHDR, SFDVKD. The CDR3 consists of 13 residues. The germline V and J ends were trimmed by 4 bases and 6 bases, with 11 bases remaining between them. Here the CDR3 DNA reads TGTGCCACCAGTGACGCAGGGAGCGCTGAAGCTTTCTTT. This codes for CATSDAGSAEAFF.

The chain joins TRBV4-1 to TRBJ1-1, with D unclear. CDR1 and CDR2 from the germline V gene are MGHRA and YSYEKL. CDR3 size: 17 residues. V lost 0 bases, J lost 4 bases, and 18 bases lay in between. The CDR3 spells CASSQENGVVEGTEAFF. DNA for the CDR3: TGCGCCAGCAGCCAAGAGAACGGGGTTGTAGAGGGCACTGAAGCTTTCTTT.